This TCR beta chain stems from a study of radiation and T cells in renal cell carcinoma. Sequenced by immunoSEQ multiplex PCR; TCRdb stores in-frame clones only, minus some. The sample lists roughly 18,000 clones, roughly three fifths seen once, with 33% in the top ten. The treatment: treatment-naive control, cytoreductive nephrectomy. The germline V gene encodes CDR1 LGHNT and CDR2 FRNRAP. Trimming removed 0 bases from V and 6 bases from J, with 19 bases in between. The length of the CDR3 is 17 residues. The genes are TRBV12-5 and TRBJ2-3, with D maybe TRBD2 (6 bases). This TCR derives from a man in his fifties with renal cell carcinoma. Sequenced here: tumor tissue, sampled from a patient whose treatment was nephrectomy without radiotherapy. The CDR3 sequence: CASGLVLSTGAPDTQYF. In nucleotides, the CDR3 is TGTGCTAGTGGTTTGGTATTATCGACGGGAGCACCCGATACGCAGTATTTT.